These 23 T cell receptor beta chains originate from one sample sequenced in a study of blood T cell repertoires in COVID-19. The table came from immunoSEQ multiplex PCR; TCRdb's copy has only in-frame clones and leaves some out. This repertoire shows about 180,000 clones, approximately 77% found once; its top ten account for roughly 10%. The sequenced sample consisted of peripheral blood. The source is a woman aged 80 or older with active or convalescent COVID-19.

This clone showed up just once. V usage is TRBV18 and J usage is TRBJ1-5; 9 bases are a match to TRBD1. Unmatched junction bases numbered 2, after V lost 4 bases and J lost 1 base. Germline loops: CDR1 KGHSH, CDR2 LQKENI. The CDR3 covers 15 residues. The CDR3: CASSRTGVSNQPQHF. Written as DNA, the CDR3 is TGTGCCAGCTCACGGACAGGGGTGAGCAATCAGCCCCAGCATTTT. Variable domain in full (rest from reference TRBV18 and TRBJ1-5): NAGVMQNPRHLVRRRGQEARLRCSPMKGHSHVYWYRQLPEEGLKFMVYLQKENIIDESGMPKERFSAEFPKEGPSILRIQQVVRGDSAAYFCASSRTGVSNQPQHFGDGTRLSIL.

This rearrangement joins TRBV13 to TRBJ1-6; TRBD1 might be the D (6 bases). This CDR3 region has 18 residues. Germline CDR1 and CDR2: PRHDT and FYEKMQ (reference sequence). Trimming cost V 4 bases and J 7 bases, with 23 bases left between them. CDR3 sequence reads: CASSSSTFTGYANSPLHF. As DNA, the CDR3 is TGTGCCAGCAGCTCCTCAACGTTTACAGGGTACGCGAATTCACCCCTCCACTTT.

V gene TRBV3-1 (or the pseudogene TRBV3-2) combines with J gene TRBJ2-2; 10 bases align to TRBD2. The J segment lost 1 base and the V segment lost 1 base, leaving 0 bases of the junction unmatched. The CDR3 totals 16 residues. The germline V gene encodes CDR1 LGHDT and CDR2 YNNKEL (reference sequence). In DNA form, the CDR3 reads TGTGCCAGCAGCCAAGGACTAGCGGGGAACACCGGGGAGCTGTTTTTT. Its protein product is CASSQGLAGNTGELFF.

The chain joins TRBV28 to TRBJ1-6; D is possibly TRBD1 (6 bases). V was trimmed by 6 bases and J by 0 bases, leaving 18 bases between them. Germline CDR1 is MDHEN and CDR2 is SYDVKM. There are 18 residues in the CDR3. CDR3 sequence (DNA): TGTGCCAGCAGGGCAAGGAAGACAGGCAGCTCCTATAATTCACCCCTCCACTTT. Amino acids: CASRARKTGSSYNSPLHF.

The chain carries TRBV5-4 and TRBJ2-5; 12 bases are shared with TRBD2. V shed 4 bases, J shed 1 base, and the junction held 8 bases outside the gene matches. The germline V gene has CDR1 SGHNT and CDR2 YYREEE (reference sequence). This CDR3 has 17 amino acids. CDR3 sequence (DNA): TGTGCCAGCAGCCCGGAGACTAGCGGGGGTCGCCAAGAGACCCAGTACTTC. Translating it yields CASSPETSGGRQETQYF.

This sequence joins TRBV5-1 and TRBJ2-1, with D possibly matching TRBD1 (6 bases). The CDR3 is 14 residues long. The V gene's germline CDR1 is SGHRS and CDR2 YFSETQ. Trimming pared 1 base from V and 7 bases from J, leaving 12 bases between. CDR3 region: CASSLFPGENEQFF. The CDR3 nucleotides read TGCGCCAGCAGCTTGTTTCCAGGGGAAAATGAGCAGTTCTTC.

This sequence joins TRBV18 and TRBJ1-4; TRBD1 agrees at 9 bases. This CDR3 region has 13 residues. V lost 6 bases and J lost 8; bases outside the gene matches: 4. Per germline, CDR1 KGHSH and CDR2 LQKENI. The CDR3 sequence: CASSDRGGEKLFF. The CDR3 coding sequence is TGTGCCAGCTCGGACAGGGGCGGAGAAAAACTGTTTTTT.

Points on this clone: The same CDR3 is also encoded by other DNA sequences in this sample. CDR3 bases: TGTGCCAGCAGTTTAGGACAGGGGACTGAAGCTTTCTTT. Translation gives CASSLGQGTEAFF. J is TRBJ1-1 and V is TRBV12-3 or TRBV12-4, with TRBD1 matching over 8 bases. The V and J ends lost 1 base and 5 bases, in that order; junction bases with no gene match: 0. The CDR3 contains 13 residues.

This clone is a singleton in its sample. The rearrangement uses TRBV13 and TRBJ2-2; weak D call: TRBD2 (6 bases). The CDR3 length is 17 residues. V lost 2 bases, J lost 4 bases, and 17 bases lay in between. Germline loops: CDR1 PRHDT, CDR2 FYEKMQ (reference sequence). CDR3 sequence reads: CASSLLSSVGSTGELFF. CDR3 DNA sequence: TGTGCCAGCAGCTTACTCTCCAGCGTCGGGAGCACCGGGGAGCTGTTTTTT.

This clone was counted only a few times. The genes are TRBV2 and TRBJ1-2, with D uncertain. V was trimmed by 9 bases and J by 0 bases, leaving 11 bases between them. The CDR3 is 13 residues long. Per the germline V gene, CDR1 is SNHLY and CDR2 is FYNNEI. CDR3: CASALEANYGYTF. CDR3 coding DNA: TGTGCCAGTGCACTCGAGGCTAACTATGGCTACACCTTC. Based on the CDR3 plus reference TRBV2 and TRBJ1-2, the full variable domain is EPEVTQTPSHQVTQMGQEVILRCVPISNHLYFYWYRQILGQKVEFLVSFYNNEISEKSEIFDDQFSVERPDGSNFTLKIRSTKLEDSAMYFCASALEANYGYTFGSGTRLTVV.

V and J are TRBV3-1 (or the pseudogene TRBV3-2) and TRBJ2-7; D gene unclear. V lost 2 bases to trimming and J lost 4 bases, with 6 bases between them. CDR3 length: 12 amino acids. Germline lookup yields CDR1 LGHDT and CDR2 YNNKEL (reference sequence). Here the CDR3 DNA reads TGTGCCAGCAGCCAAAATCGGTACGAGCAGTACTTC. Translated: CASSQNRYEQYF.

CDR3 DNA sequence: TGTGCCAGCAGTTTACGCCTAGCGGGAGGGAGTGGAGAGACCCAGTACTTC. Translating gives CASSLRLAGGSGETQYF. The J gene is TRBJ2-5, the V gene TRBV27; 12 bases line up with TRBD2. V lost 2 bases and J lost 4; bases outside the gene matches: 8. The CDR3 has 17 residues. The germline V gene encodes CDR1 MNHEY and CDR2 SMNVEV (reference sequence).

This clone has a single count. The rearrangement joins TRBV19 to TRBJ1-4; the D gene is possibly TRBD1 (6 bases). CDR1 is LNHDA, CDR2 SQIVND, per germline (reference sequence). The CDR3 is 15 amino acids. Trimming took 6 bases from V and 0 from J, leaving 11 bases between them. The CDR3 sequence: CASRRDTATNEKLFF. Here the CDR3 DNA reads TGTGCCAGTAGACGGGACACTGCAACTAATGAAAAACTGTTTTTT.

In the case of this clone: One end of the junction is discordant with germline, which a read error may explain. The genes are TRBV29-1 and TRBJ1-1; 10 nucleotides line up with TRBD1. The CDR3 is 16 residues long. Germline-derived CDR1 and CDR2 are SQVTM and ANQGSEA. As DNA, the CDR3 is TGCAGCGTTACGGGAGGTCCGGGACAGGGGAACGCTGAAGCTTTCTTT. It translates to CSVTGGPGQGNAEAFF.

The J gene is TRBJ1-1, the V gene TRBV19, with D perhaps matching TRBD1 (6 bases). The CDR3 is 14 residues long. V was shortened by 4 bases and J by 3 bases, with 12 bases between the two germline ends. Germline CDR1 reads LNHDA; CDR2 reads SQIVND (reference sequence). CDR3 nucleotide sequence: TGTGCCAGTAGTAGGGACACGGATGACACTGAAGCTTTCTTT. This sequence encodes CASSRDTDDTEAFF.

This clone appeared once. V usage is TRBV7-9 and J usage is TRBJ1-2, with 7 bases lining up with TRBD1. After removal of 8 bases from V and 3 bases from J, the junction contained 3 bases not matched to a gene. The CDR3 spans 12 residues. CDR1 and CDR2 from the germline V gene are SEHNR and FQNEAQ (reference sequence). The CDR3 bases are TGTGCCAGCTCCAGGGGGGACTATGGCTACACCTTC. Its translation: CASSRGDYGYTF.

This chain joins TRBV28 and TRBJ1-5; no definite D call. There are 14 residues in the CDR3. V was shortened by 2 bases and J by 4 bases, with 9 bases between the two germline ends. Germline V gene data show CDR1 as MDHEN and CDR2 as SYDVKM. The CDR3 coding sequence is TGTGCCAGCAGTTTAGACTCAGATAATCAGCCCCAGCATTTT. This encodes CASSLDSDNQPQHF.

V and J are TRBV19 and TRBJ1-2; 7 bases are shared with TRBD1. This CDR3 is 14 amino acids long. V trimming: 5 bases; J trimming: 3 bases; junction bases outside the gene matches: 6. CDR1 is LNHDA and CDR2 is SQIVND in the germline V gene (reference sequence). DNA of the CDR3: TGTGCCAGTAGTGTTACCGGACAGGACTATGGCTACACCTTC. Amino acid sequence: CASSVTGQDYGYTF.

The rearrangement uses TRBV7-9 and TRBJ2-3; D unclear. This CDR3 has 14 residues. Germline V gene sequence: CDR1 SEHNR, CDR2 FQNEAQ (reference sequence). V shed 2 bases and J shed 3 bases, with 9 bases lying between them. CDR3 nucleotides: TGTGCCAGCAGCTTATTGGGCGTGACAGATACGCAGTATTTT. It specifies CASSLLGVTDTQYF.

This clone was recorded only once. The chain is built from TRBV6-5 and TRBJ2-7; 7 bases line up with TRBD2. The CDR3 is 14 amino acids. Germline CDR1 MNHEY, CDR2 SVGAGI. V was clipped by 5 bases and J by 3 bases; unmatched bases: 7. Written as DNA, the CDR3 is TGTGCCAGCAGTACCCGGACTAGATTCTACGAGCAGTACTTC. Its translation: CASSTRTRFYEQYF.

V is TRBV30 and J is TRBJ2-4, with D tentatively TRBD1 (5 bases). V lost 0 bases to trimming and J lost 7 bases, with 10 bases between them. Germline V lookup: CDR1 GTSNPN, CDR2 SVGIG (reference sequence). This CDR3 region has 13 residues. The CDR3 DNA reads as TGTGCCTGGAGTGTCGCCACAGGCAACATTCAGTACTTC. It codes for CAWSVATGNIQYF.

The J gene is TRBJ2-1, the V gene TRBV28; D unresolved. CDR1 MDHEN and CDR2 SYDVKM come from the germline V gene. Trimming left V 4 bases short and J 4 bases short, with 14 bases between. This CDR3 region has 15 residues. DNA for the CDR3: TGTGCCAGCAGTTCAAACCCGAGAGGTTACAATGAGCAGTTCTTC. It yields the protein CASSSNPRGYNEQFF.

V usage is TRBV5-4 and J usage is TRBJ2-3; D possibly corresponds to TRBD1 (7 bases). V was shortened by 4 bases and J by 4 bases, with 13 bases between the two germline ends. The CDR3 runs 14 residues. Germline CDR1 SGHNT, CDR2 YYREEE (reference sequence). CDR3 DNA: TGTGCCAGCAGCGCGCGGGACAGTGCAGATACGCAGTATTTT. Amino acid sequence: CASSARDSADTQYF.